The T cell receptor beta chain described here comes from a study of shared clonotypes between healthy human individuals. Method: immunoSEQ multiplex PCR; TCRdb's copy keeps in-frame clones and lacks some. Of roughly 500,000 clones listed, about 76% are singletons. Source material: PBMCs. This receptor was taken from a woman aged 40 to 50 in good health. Some clones in this sample may be carry-over from other donors' samples.

The CDR3 DNA is TGTGCCAGCAGCTTAGGACAGGGTGGGGAGACCCAGTACTTC. Its translation is CASSLGQGGETQYF. The chain is built from TRBV5-4 and TRBJ2-5; 8 bases agree with TRBD1. The CDR3 contains 14 residues. Germline V CDR1 and CDR2: SGHNT, YYREEE (reference sequence). Losses at the gene ends were 2 bases for V and 5 bases for J; bases not matched to a gene: 5.